Each of the 16 T cell receptor beta chains below was sequenced from the same sample in a study of blood T cell repertoires in COVID-19. Assay used: immunoSEQ multiplex PCR; TCRdb lists only in-frame clones, some missing. The sample lists 300,000 to 350,000 clones, about 86% occurring once. What was sequenced was peripheral blood. Receptors were obtained from a man aged 25 to 40 with active or convalescent COVID-19.

The chain combines TRBV7-3 with TRBJ2-2; 10 positions agree with TRBD1. The V segment lost 5 bases and the J segment 1 base; nucleotides outside the gene matches: 4. CDR3 length: 16 amino acids. Germline-derived CDR1 and CDR2 are SGHTA and FQGTGA. The CDR3 is CASSPTGGLNTGELFF. CDR3 in DNA: TGTGCCAGCAGCCCGACAGGGGGCCTGAACACCGGGGAGCTGTTTTTT. The full variable domain, with the rest looked up from reference TRBV7-3 and TRBJ2-2, is GAGVSQTPSNKVTEKGKYVELRCDPISGHTALYWYRQSLGQGPEFLIYFQGTGAADDSGLPNDRFFAVRPEGSVSTLKIQRTERGDSAVYLCASSPTGGLNTGELFFGEGSRLTVL.

The chain combines TRBV5-1 with TRBJ1-2, with 10 nucleotides matching TRBD1. CDR3 size: 15 residues. Germline CDR1 reads SGHRS; CDR2 reads YFSETQ. The J segment lost 7 bases and the V segment lost 3 bases, leaving 9 bases of the junction unmatched. CDR3 sequence (DNA): TGCGCCAGCAGCTCACCGACAGGGGGCGAGGTTGGCTACACCTTC. Translated: CASSSPTGGEVGYTF.

This chain joins TRBV4-3 and TRBJ1-4; no firm D call. V lost 0 bases and J 14 bases, leaving 25 bases between the germline ends. CDR1 and CDR2 (germline): LGHNA, YSLEER. The CDR3 loop spans 17 amino acids. CDR3 loop: CASSQDTPGLPLNRLFF. The DNA for the CDR3 is TGCGCCAGCAGCCAAGATACCCCCGGACTGCCCTTAAATCGGCTGTTTTTT.

CDR3 residues: CASSEEGAGGYTF. The DNA of the CDR3 is TGTGCCAGCAGTGAAGAAGGGGCAGGCGGCTACACCTTC. V gene TRBV6-1 combines with J gene TRBJ1-2; the D gene is possibly TRBD1 (5 bases). The CDR3 covers 13 residues. Per germline, CDR1 MNHNS and CDR2 SASEGT. V lost 1 base and J lost 8, with 11 bases in between.

The chain combines TRBV25-1 with TRBJ2-3; 8 bases are shared with TRBD1. The CDR3 is 16 amino acids. Per germline, CDR1 MGHDK and CDR2 SYGVNS. J was trimmed by 0 bases and V by 6 bases; bases with no gene match: 8. The chain's CDR3 is CASRVAQGASTDTQYF. As DNA, the CDR3 is TGTGCCAGCAGAGTAGCTCAGGGGGCTAGCACAGATACGCAGTATTTT.

The sample holds a few counts of this clone. The V and J genes are TRBV9 and TRBJ2-5, with TRBD2 matching 7 bases. V lost 3 bases, J lost 5 bases, and 7 bases stayed unmatched. Germline CDR1 and CDR2: SGDLS and YYNGEE. This CDR3 is built from 14 residues. CDR3 sequence (DNA): TGTGCCAGCAGCGCCTTTGGGGGGGAGGAGACCCAGTACTTC. It encodes CASSAFGGEETQYF.

J is TRBJ1-2 and V is TRBV27; tentatively, D is TRBD1 (6 bases). V dropped 4 bases and J dropped 6 bases, with 21 bases sitting between them. Germline V gives CDR1 MNHEY, CDR2 SMNVEV (reference sequence). The CDR3 loop spans 16 amino acids. CDR3 DNA sequence: TGTGCCAGCAGTTCAGCCGACAGGTCCCTAAGGGATGGCTACACCTTC. Residues: CASSSADRSLRDGYTF.

This chain uses TRBV28 with TRBJ1-5, with D unresolved. Germline-derived CDR1 and CDR2 are MDHEN and SYDVKM. V dropped 5 bases and J dropped 2 bases, with 16 bases sitting between them. The CDR3 is made up of 16 amino acids. CDR3 sequence reads: CASSGRPWEGNQPQHF. The CDR3 DNA reads as TGTGCCAGCAGTGGGCGCCCGTGGGAGGGCAATCAGCCCCAGCATTTT.

The chain uses TRBV20-1 and TRBJ2-5; 8 bases map to TRBD2. The CDR3 has 15 amino acids. Germline V gene sequence: CDR1 DFQATT, CDR2 SNEGSKA (reference sequence). V gave up 3 bases and J gave up 4 bases; unmatched junction bases: 10. The CDR3 DNA reads as TGCAGTGCTAGTCGAGCGGGGGCGCAGGTAGAGACCCAGTACTTC. Translating it yields CSASRAGAQVETQYF.

This chain links TRBV6-5 with TRBJ1-3, with a possible D match to TRBD1 (6 bases). The CDR3 sequence is 13 residues long. Germline V CDR1 and CDR2: MNHEY, SVGAGI. Trimming stripped 9 bases from V and 15 bases from J, with 24 bases between. The CDR3 nucleotides read TGTGCCAGTCCGACAGGCACCCCGGGATGGGCATATTTT. Translating it yields CASPTGTPGWAYF.

This rearrangement joins TRBV15 to TRBJ1-1, with TRBD1 as a possible D gene (6 bases). The CDR3 extends over 13 amino acids. Germline V lookup: CDR1 LNHNV, CDR2 YYDKDF (reference sequence). V was pared by 3 bases and J by 10 bases, with 15 bases between. The CDR3 reads CATSSRQGKGAFF. The CDR3 DNA sequence: TGTGCCACCAGCAGCAGGCAGGGGAAGGGAGCTTTCTTT.

V is TRBV27 and J is TRBJ2-7; D perhaps matches TRBD1 (6 bases). V lost 5 bases, J lost 0 bases, and 14 bases lay in between. The CDR3 runs to 15 residues. CDR1 is MNHEY, CDR2 SMNVEV, per germline (reference sequence). The DNA for the CDR3 is TGTGCCAGCAGTATGACAGGCCTTAGCTCCTACGAGCAGTACTTC. Residues: CASSMTGLSSYEQYF.

A single count supports this clone. V gene TRBV11-3 combines with J gene TRBJ1-2; 9 bases fit TRBD1. CDR1 and CDR2 from the germline V gene are SGHNT and YENEEA. V shed 6 bases and J 7 bases; nucleotides not matched to a gene: 6. The CDR3 consists of 13 residues. The CDR3 here is CASSSRDRVGYTF. CDR3 coding DNA: TGTGCCAGCAGTAGCCGGGACAGGGTTGGCTACACCTTC.

This clone was observed a handful of times. In DNA, the CDR3 is TGTGCCAGCAGCTCTCCCAGTGGGGGGGCCTCAAATGAGCAGTTCTTC. Its translation: CASSSPSGGASNEQFF. The chain combines TRBV7-3 with TRBJ2-1; tentative D call: TRBD2 (7 bases). Germline V gives CDR1 SGHTA, CDR2 FQGTGA. Trimming removed 4 bases from V and 7 bases from J, with 20 bases in between. The CDR3 loop spans 16 amino acids. The entire variable domain, with the rest obtained from reference TRBV7-3 and TRBJ2-1, is as follows: GAGVSQTPSNKVTEKGKYVELRCDPISGHTALYWYRQSLGQGPEFLIYFQGTGAADDSGLPNDRFFAVRPEGSVSTLKIQRTERGDSAVYLCASSSPSGGASNEQFFGPGTRLTVL.

This clone was found a few times. V and J are TRBV4-3 and TRBJ1-5; no clear D gene. CDR3 size: 13 residues. CDR1 LGHNA and CDR2 YSLEER come from the germline V gene. The germline V and J ends were trimmed by 0 bases and 6 bases, with 6 bases remaining between them. The DNA of the CDR3 is TGCGCCAGCAGCCAAGATACGGTTCAGCCCCAGCATTTT. Its protein product is CASSQDTVQPQHF.

With respect to this clone: A read error may produce the germline difference seen at one junction end. V usage is TRBV28 and J usage is TRBJ2-7, with TRBD1 identical over 10 bases. Germline CDR1 reads MDHEN; CDR2 reads SYDVKM. The CDR3 runs 15 residues. CDR3 protein: CASGLGTGEAYEQYF. The CDR3 DNA reads as TGTGCCAGCGGTTTGGGGACAGGGGAAGCCTACGAGCAGTACTTC.